This T cell receptor beta chain was found in a study of blood T cell repertoires in COVID-19. Study-wide background: Whether acute or convalescent, the COVID-19 samples came from the United States, Italy and Spain.

CDR1 and CDR2 (germline): SQVTM, ANQGSEA. The CDR3 spans 12 residues. V was shortened by 4 bases and J by 1 base, with 7 bases between the two germline ends. Seattle patients were enrolled during active infection and followed longitudinally. In the authors' methods: Cell counts per sample came from amplifying reference gene primers. Assay used: immunoSEQ multiplex PCR; TCRdb lists only in-frame clones, some missing. V, J and clone size were drawn from that table, and D and trimming were deduced from the DNA. The profile shows around 60,000 clones, around 82% of them singletons. This chain joins TRBV29-1 and TRBJ2-5; D unresolved. The sequenced sample consisted of peripheral blood. The clonotype was recovered from a man aged 55-75 years with COVID-19, enrolled during active disease. The chain's CDR3 is CSVGNIQETQYF. CDR3 in DNA: TGCAGCGTTGGCAACATCCAAGAGACCCAGTACTTC.